The present T cell receptor beta chain was sequenced within a study of blood T cells in healthy people across ages. Together with a sample-barcoded 5' primer, a J-beta primer mix was included in a second PCR lasting roughly 6 to 12 cycles. TCRdb re-analysed the 5' RACE reads in MiXCR, keeping a single row per CDR3 protein. This table holds some 550,000 distinct CDR3 sequences, about 45% found once. In its sample, this clonotype was seen many times. CDR1 and CDR2 from the germline V gene are MNHEY and SVGAGI. The CDR3 length is 13 residues. Trimming removed 7 bases at V and 0 bases at J, with 10 bases between.

This TCR came from an elderly man in good health. The chain combines TRBV6-5 with TRBJ2-7, with D unclear. Sequencing was performed on blood. This chain's CDR3 is CASTQANSYEQYF. CDR3 bases: TGTGCCAGCACTCAGGCCAACTCCTACGAGCAGTACTTC.